The clone carrying this T cell receptor (beta chain) was counted at least ten times. This entry is derived from a study of T cells in Graves' hyperthyroidism and ophthalmopathy. RNA transcripts gave rise to amplified TCR beta CDR3 regions. Researchers ran a first-round RT-PCR on the TCR CDR3 using the HTBI primer set. A single record per CDR3 protein comes from TCRdb applying MiXCR to the multiplex PCR reads. The sample yields more than 500,000 distinct CDR3 sequences, 15% to 20% seen once. The sequence was obtained from a woman aged 25 to 39 with Graves' hyperthyroidism. Source material: blood.

The CDR3 region has the DNA TGTGCCAGCAGTAGGGGGACCGGCACAGATACGCAGTATTTT. Translated, it gives CASSRGTGTDTQYF. The rearrangement joins TRBV12-3 or TRBV12-4 to TRBJ2-3, with D possibly being TRBD1 (6 bases). The CDR3 contains 14 residues. V was pared by 5 bases and J by 1 base, with 10 bases between.